The 21 T cell receptor beta chains given below trace back to one sample, sequenced in a study of vaccination and CD4 T cells after COVID-19. Treatment indicated: approximately nine-day PBMC culture with coronavirus spike peptide pools or control peptides (ViraFEST assay). Their recognized antigens are unknown. The Oncomine TCR Beta short-read assay was applied to DNA of cultured CD4+ T cells. TCRdb passed the PCR reads through MiXCR, listing each CDR3 protein once. The sample gives more than 7,000 distinct CDR3 sequences, around 60% of which show up once; under 40% is in the top ten. Source material: CD4+ T cells from blood, cultured in vitro. Receptors originate from a human donor who had recovered from COVID-19.

This chain uses TRBV20-1 with TRBJ1-1; 9 bases are shared with TRBD1. CDR1 DFQATT and CDR2 SNEGSKA come from the germline V gene (reference sequence). This CDR3 has 14 residues. With V trimmed by 5 bases and J by 4 bases, 8 bases remained unmatched. The CDR3: CSADEDRGSTEAFF. CDR3 nucleotides: TGCAGTGCTGACGAGGACAGGGGATCCACTGAAGCTTTCTTT.

This clonotype was counted a few times. The gene calls are TRBV7-2 and TRBJ2-4, with 9 positions matching TRBD2. Germline V gene data show CDR1 as SGHTA and CDR2 as FQGNSA. The V and J ends lost 2 bases and 7 bases, in that order; junction bases with no gene match: 12. This CDR3 spans 17 amino acids. CDR3 region: CASSLIGGGDIRNIQYF. DNA of the CDR3: TGTGCCAGCAGCTTAATCGGCGGGGGGGATATTAGGAACATTCAGTACTTC.

This clonotype was detected only once. The chain joins TRBV20-1 to TRBJ2-6; tentatively, D is TRBD1 (6 bases). Germline loops: CDR1 DFQATT, CDR2 SNEGSKA (reference sequence). The CDR3 contains 15 residues. V shed 3 bases and J shed 6 bases, with 15 bases lying between them. The CDR3 here is CSARSRGSTANVLTF. CDR3 sequence (DNA): TGCAGTGCTAGGTCCAGGGGAAGCACGGCCAACGTCCTGACTTTC.

The chain uses TRBV6-5 and TRBJ2-3; tentatively, D is TRBD1 (6 bases). Looked up from germline, CDR1 is MNHEY and CDR2 is SVGAGI. The CDR3 loop spans 15 amino acids. Trimming cost V 2 bases and J 1 base, with 10 bases left between them. The CDR3 nucleotides read TGTGCCAGCAGTTACCAAAACAGGGGCACAGATACGCAGTATTTT. It yields the protein CASSYQNRGTDTQYF.

This clonotype appeared a few times. The genes are TRBV20-1 and TRBJ2-3, with 12 bases identical to TRBD2. The germline gives CDR1 DFQATT, CDR2 SNEGSKA (reference sequence). Trimming took 6 bases from V and 8 from J; bases not matched to a gene: 12. The CDR3 is 15 residues long. The CDR3 sequence: CSAKPGLAGRVTQYF. The CDR3 DNA reads TGCAGTGCAAAACCGGGACTAGCGGGTCGGGTTACGCAGTATTTT.

The rearrangement joins TRBV6-2 or TRBV6-3 to TRBJ1-1, with 10 bases fitting TRBD1. Per the germline V gene, CDR1 is MNHEY and CDR2 is SVGEGT. The CDR3 has 15 amino acids. V trimming: 8 bases; J trimming: 1 base; junction bases outside the gene matches: 7. The CDR3 spells CASGTGEISNTEAFF. The CDR3 DNA reads TGTGCCAGCGGGACAGGGGAGATTTCGAACACTGAAGCTTTCTTT.

The chain has TRBV24-1 and TRBJ1-2, with 9 nucleotides matching TRBD1. This CDR3 has 15 amino acids. J lost 3 bases, V lost 2 bases, and 3 bases had no gene match. CDR1 and CDR2 (germline): KGHDR, SFDVKD. Written as DNA, the CDR3 is TGTGCCACCAGTGATTACAGGGGGCGCGACTATGGCTACACCTTC. Amino acids: CATSDYRGRDYGYTF.

The J gene is TRBJ2-1, the V gene TRBV20-1, with 7 bases that match TRBD2. From germline, CDR1 is DFQATT and CDR2 SNEGSKA (reference sequence). Germline trimming cut 5 bases from V and 6 bases from J; bases unmatched to any gene: 4. This CDR3 has 12 residues. The CDR3 is CSAGGLGNEQFF. The DNA of the CDR3 is TGCAGTGCTGGAGGACTAGGCAATGAGCAGTTCTTC.

This chain connects TRBV20-1 to TRBJ2-7; weak D call: TRBD1 (6 bases). Between the trimmed V and J ends, which lost 6 bases and 5 bases, there was a span of 17 bases. The V gene's germline CDR1 is DFQATT and CDR2 SNEGSKA (reference sequence). This CDR3 is 13 amino acids long. CDR3 sequence: CSALRGDLHEQYF. CDR3 nucleotide sequence: TGCAGTGCCCTCAGGGGAGATCTGCACGAGCAGTACTTC.

The CDR3 spells CSARDFLAAYTDTQYF. The CDR3, as DNA: TGCAGTGCTAGAGATTTTCTAGCGGCCTACACAGATACGCAGTATTTT. The V gene is TRBV20-1, the J gene TRBJ2-3; 7 bases agree with TRBD2. In germline, CDR1 is DFQATT, CDR2 SNEGSKA (reference sequence). V shed 0 bases, J shed 2 bases, and the junction held 8 bases outside the gene matches. The CDR3 sequence is 16 residues long.

The chain couples TRBV25-1 to TRBJ2-7, with 11 bases aligning to TRBD2. J gave up 2 bases and V 2 bases, and 23 bases lay outside the gene matches. Germline CDR1 MGHDK, CDR2 SYGVNS. The CDR3 runs 22 residues. Here the CDR3 reads CASSEAPPTGMVAGGHTYEQYF. The CDR3 nucleotides are TGTGCCAGCAGTGAAGCCCCCCCGACAGGGATGGTAGCGGGAGGGCATACCTACGAGCAGTACTTC.

V is TRBV11-3 and J is TRBJ2-1, with 7 bases aligning to TRBD2. The trim removed 5 bases at V and 5 bases at J, leaving 9 bases unmatched. The CDR3 length is 15 residues. Germline CDR1 SGHNT, CDR2 YENEEA. CDR3 coding DNA: TGTGCCAGCAGCAAAGACGGCGCGGGAGACAATGAGCAGTTCTTC. Amino acids: CASSKDGAGDNEQFF.

This rearrangement joins TRBV2 to TRBJ2-5; 7 bases agree with TRBD1. The CDR3 spans 14 residues. Losses at the gene ends were 4 bases for V and 0 bases for J; bases not matched to a gene: 2. The V gene's germline CDR1 is SNHLY and CDR2 FYNNEI. The CDR3 sequence: CASSGDSYQETQYF. The DNA of the CDR3 is TGTGCCAGCAGTGGGGACAGTTACCAAGAGACCCAGTACTTC.

The chain combines TRBV2 with TRBJ1-1, with D perhaps TRBD1 (6 bases). The CDR3 spans 14 residues. Germline V lookup: CDR1 SNHLY, CDR2 FYNNEI. V lost 7 bases and J 5 bases, leaving 17 bases between the germline ends. The chain's CDR3 is CASNPQGGGTEAFF. The CDR3, as DNA: TGTGCCAGCAACCCCCAGGGAGGGGGGACTGAAGCTTTCTTT.

The chain recombines TRBV6-1 with TRBJ2-7; D may be TRBD2 (5 bases). Germline V CDR1 and CDR2: MNHNS, SASEGT. The CDR3 is made up of 14 amino acids. Trimming took off 7 bases at V and 2 bases at J, with 15 bases between the two ends. DNA of the CDR3: TGTGCCAGCACCCCCGGGCCGGGGACCTACGAGCAGTACTTC. The encoded protein is CASTPGPGTYEQYF.

This clonotype has only a few counts. The chain joins TRBV6-2 or TRBV6-3 to TRBJ2-3; no definite D call. This CDR3 contains 11 residues. Germline CDR1 reads MNHEY; CDR2 reads SVGEGT. V was shortened by 7 bases and J by 6 bases, with 8 bases between the two germline ends. The DNA of the CDR3 is TGTGCCAGCACCTCCAGTGATACGCAGTATTTT. It specifies CASTSSDTQYF.

The chain links TRBV7-2 to TRBJ2-5; TRBD2 aligns across 8 bases. V lost 8 bases and J lost 3; bases outside the gene matches: 14. This CDR3 contains 16 residues. CDR1 and CDR2 (germline): SGHTA, FQGNSA. The CDR3 protein is CASLAGGPTIKETQYF. The CDR3 DNA is TGTGCCAGCCTCGCGGGGGGCCCAACAATTAAAGAGACCCAGTACTTC. Variable domain in full (rest from reference TRBV7-2 and TRBJ2-5): GAGVSQSPSNKVTEKGKDVELRCDPISGHTALYWYRQSLGQGLEFLIYFQGNSAPDKSGLPSDRFSAERTGGSVSTLTIQRTQQEDSAVYLCASLAGGPTIKETQYFGPGTRLLVL.

The chain carries TRBV2 and TRBJ2-7; D gene ambiguous. The V gene lost 5 bases and the J gene lost 1 base, with 18 bases spanning the gap. This CDR3 has 16 residues. Germline V gene sequence: CDR1 SNHLY, CDR2 FYNNEI. The CDR3 reads CASSPRRVVLSYEQYF. The CDR3 DNA is TGTGCCAGCAGTCCCCGGAGAGTCGTCTTATCCTACGAGCAGTACTTC. The full variable domain, completed using reference TRBV2 and TRBJ2-7, is EPEVTQTPSHQVTQMGQEVILRCVPISNHLYFYWYRQILGQKVEFLVSFYNNEISEKSEIFDDQFSVERPDGSNFTLKIRSTKLEDSAMYFCASSPRRVVLSYEQYFGPGTRLTVT.

The rearrangement links TRBV20-1 to TRBJ1-3; D unresolved. The CDR3 loop spans 14 amino acids. V lost 2 bases and J 0 bases, leaving 8 bases between the germline ends. Germline assignment: CDR1 DFQATT and CDR2 SNEGSKA (reference sequence). The CDR3 loop reads CSARQYSSGNTIYF. DNA of the CDR3: TGCAGTGCTAGACAGTATAGCTCTGGAAACACCATATATTTT.

This sequence joins TRBV6-1 and TRBJ2-3; D is unresolved. The CDR3 has 14 amino acids. V dropped 8 bases and J dropped 1 base, with 13 bases sitting between them. CDR1 and CDR2 (germline): MNHNS, SASEGT. CDR3 nucleotide sequence: TGTGCCAGCTCCGACCCCCCAGGCACAGATACGCAGTATTTT. This translates into CASSDPPGTDTQYF.

This chain links TRBV7-9 with TRBJ2-3; unclear D gene. CDR1 is SEHNR and CDR2 is FQNEAQ in the germline V gene (reference sequence). V was pared by 4 bases and J by 4 bases, with 6 bases between. The CDR3 covers 12 residues. CDR3 in amino acids: CASSSGSDTQYF. CDR3 nucleotide sequence: TGTGCCAGCAGCTCCGGATCAGATACGCAGTATTTT.